The clone carrying this T cell receptor beta chain has only one observation. Its antigen is not identified. The data were produced by immunoSEQ multiplex PCR, yet TCRdb's version contains in-frame clones alone and is incomplete. Among 55,000 to 85,000 clones listed, 60% to 80% were seen once. This entry belongs to a study of PD-1 blockade in mismatch repair-deficient tumors. Germline CDR1 is SGDLS and CDR2 is YYNGEE. CDR3 length: 16 amino acids. V gave up 3 bases and J gave up 5 bases, with 20 bases separating them. Study-wide results and caveats: Tumor-resident clones, often undetectable pretreatment in blood, expanded then contracted after pembrolizumab.

The chain employs TRBV9 and TRBJ1-2; D gene uncertain. The clonotype originates from an adult with mismatch repair-deficient cancer. The material was peripheral blood, obtained 2 weeks after starting pembrolizumab. CDR3 DNA sequence: TGTGCCAGCAGCGAGACACTGACGGGGTTCGGATATGGCTACACCTTC. This gives the protein CASSETLTGFGYGYTF.